Given below is one T cell receptor (beta chain) in context. The antigen it binds to is not known. No clone much larger than this one lies a single base away; base qualities are absent. V gives up 2 bases and J gives up 10 bases, and the segment between their germline ends measures 13 bases. The CDR3 runs 13 amino acids, cysteine and phenylalanine included. Only the CDR3 DNA is retained, 39 bases long and in frame from the first base. The sample comes from a study of identical twins (dated by TCRdb to the mid-2010s). In terms of the full investigation: To test whether fetal clonotypes persist, this study deep-sequenced TCR alpha and beta repertoires from monozygotic twins, from unrelated adults of various ages, and from cord blood. To rule out contamination, replicate twin experiments were performed at different times with different library preparation protocols.

What the work shows at the level of the full study, not this receptor alone: Invariant T cells such as MAIT and iNKT could partly confound zero-insertion analyses, although diverse VJ usage argued against such confounding for most clonotypes. Because the same donors could not be followed over many years, the conclusions relied on cross-sectional statistical analysis. Abundant cord blood beta clonotypes carried fewer insertions; young adult naive repertoires showed a weaker similar trend, while memory repertoires showed none. Excess twin sharing in beta out-of-frame sequences was weaker because fewer shared sequences lowered the signal-to-noise ratio. Out-of-frame TCR alpha sequences shared between twins showed an excess of low generation-probability sequences compared with coincidental sharing between unrelated individuals. In monozygotic twins, out-of-frame TCR alpha sharing was systematically underestimated by recombination models, although the models agreed with sharing between unrelated individuals.

The receptor library was made with 5' RACE. Reads for this sample came from an Illumina HiSeq 2000. Template switching introduced a universal primer binding site; the final cDNA contained a unique molecular identifier, enabling accurate counting of TCR cDNA molecules. Specific primers in the conserved constant-segment region were used to synthesize first-strand cDNA for TCR alpha and beta chains. To control for contamination, every cDNA library carried two barcodes: a SMART-Mk sample barcode plus Illumina barcodes. TruSeq adapter sequences, together with Illumina sample barcodes, were added in two successive PCR steps. The TCR alpha and beta cDNA libraries were sequenced on the Illumina HiSeq platform using custom primers. For the original study's pipeline: MiGEC was used to process raw reads and extract unique molecular identifiers, and MiXCR was used to find CDR3 positions. For each individual, recombination models were inferred using an EM algorithm with the repgenHMM and IGoR tools. Shared clonotype analysis was performed with the tcR package in R, normalizing sharing by the product of cloneset sizes. Out-of-frame nonproductive sequences were analyzed to study raw recombination free of thymic and clonal selection effects. Clones were called with MiXCR by TCRdb after fastp trimmed the public reads at Q25, and only in-frame beta chains were retained. One record per CDR3 amino acid sequence lists the most common genes and DNA. The V and J calls and clone size come from TCRdb's table, not from the authors' own analysis. The sample table shows about 530,000 distinct CDR3 sequences, and 20% to 25% are seen once. The biggest ten clones account for more than 0.4% of the sample.

Only healthy Caucasian donors were included. Three pairs of female monozygotic twins, all aged about 18 to 29 years, were included in the twin cohort. CD4+ and CD8+ T cell populations were isolated with positive isolation kits from Invitrogen. These same records also appear under a second study, on yellow fever vaccine responses in identical twins. As the second study states: According to the authors, in identical twins the way T cells responded to vaccination appeared partly convergent and partly personalized. The study precisely tracked vaccine-responding T cell clones in identical twins.

This sequence was found in a woman aged 18-35 years in good health. The chain joins TRBV12-3 or TRBV12-4 to TRBJ2-3; the best D guess is TRBD1, with 5 bases matching. Source material: CD4+ T cells sorted from blood. CDR3 sequence: CASSLLDKPPQYF. Here is the DNA: TGTGCCAGCAGTTTACTGGACAAGCCTCCGCAGTATTTT.